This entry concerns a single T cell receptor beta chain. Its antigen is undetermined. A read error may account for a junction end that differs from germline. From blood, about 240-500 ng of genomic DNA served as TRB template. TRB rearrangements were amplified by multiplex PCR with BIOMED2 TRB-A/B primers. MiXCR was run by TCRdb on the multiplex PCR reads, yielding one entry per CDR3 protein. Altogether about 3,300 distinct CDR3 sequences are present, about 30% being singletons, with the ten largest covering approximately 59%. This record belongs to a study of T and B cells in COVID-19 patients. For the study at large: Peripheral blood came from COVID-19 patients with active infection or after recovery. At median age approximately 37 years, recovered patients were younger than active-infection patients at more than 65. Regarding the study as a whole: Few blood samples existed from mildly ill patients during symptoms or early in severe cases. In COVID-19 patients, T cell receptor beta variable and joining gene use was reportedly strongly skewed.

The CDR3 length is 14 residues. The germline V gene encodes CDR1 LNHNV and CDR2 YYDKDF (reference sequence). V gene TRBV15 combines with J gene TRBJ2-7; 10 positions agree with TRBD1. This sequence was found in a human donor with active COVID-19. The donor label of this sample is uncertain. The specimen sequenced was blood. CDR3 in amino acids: CATSMDRGRYGQYF. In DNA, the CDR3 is TGTGCCACCAGCATGGACAGGGGGAGGTACGGGCAGTACTTC.